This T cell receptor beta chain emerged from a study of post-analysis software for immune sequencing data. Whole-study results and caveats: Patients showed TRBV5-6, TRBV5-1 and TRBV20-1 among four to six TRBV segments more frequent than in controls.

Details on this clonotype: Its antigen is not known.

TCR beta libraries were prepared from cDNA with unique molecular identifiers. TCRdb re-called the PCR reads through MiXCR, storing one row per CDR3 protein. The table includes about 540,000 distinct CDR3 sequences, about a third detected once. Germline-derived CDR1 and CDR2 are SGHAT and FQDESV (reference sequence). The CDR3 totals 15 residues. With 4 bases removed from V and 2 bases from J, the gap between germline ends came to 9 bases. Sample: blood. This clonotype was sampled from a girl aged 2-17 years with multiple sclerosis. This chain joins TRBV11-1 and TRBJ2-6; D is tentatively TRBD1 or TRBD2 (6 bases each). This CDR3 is CASSSGGPGANVLTF. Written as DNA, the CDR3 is TGTGCCAGCAGCTCTGGGGGGCCTGGGGCCAACGTCCTGACTTTC.